This T cell receptor beta chain came from a study of CD8+ T cells in alopecia areata. Background on the study: Patients in the treated group were given tofacitinib by mouth, 5 to 10 mg twice a day.

Described treatment: oral pan-JAK inhibitor, 5-10 mg twice daily. A note on this clone: Its target is unknown.

General study points: The treated group had a single nonresponder, limiting CD8+ expansion-response conclusions.

Sequencing templates came from extracted RNA that was reverse transcribed into cDNA. Repertoires were generated with immunoSEQ multiplex PCR, while TCRdb's copy carries only in-frame clones and drops some. The table records fewer than 150,000 clones, roughly 60% of them present only once. The TCR comes from a human donor with alopecia areata. The specimen was CD8+ T cells sorted from blood, collected at week 4, from a patient treated with tofacitinib.

This CDR3 is CASSLEPGIHNEQFF. CDR3 sequence (DNA): TGTGCCAGCAGCTTAGAGCCAGGGATCCACAATGAGCAGTTCTTC. The rearrangement links TRBV7-6 to TRBJ2-1, with D perhaps TRBD1 (5 bases). V lost 1 base to trimming and J lost 5 bases, with 12 bases between them. Germline V gene lookup returns CDR1 SGHVS and CDR2 FNYEAQ. The CDR3 consists of 15 residues.